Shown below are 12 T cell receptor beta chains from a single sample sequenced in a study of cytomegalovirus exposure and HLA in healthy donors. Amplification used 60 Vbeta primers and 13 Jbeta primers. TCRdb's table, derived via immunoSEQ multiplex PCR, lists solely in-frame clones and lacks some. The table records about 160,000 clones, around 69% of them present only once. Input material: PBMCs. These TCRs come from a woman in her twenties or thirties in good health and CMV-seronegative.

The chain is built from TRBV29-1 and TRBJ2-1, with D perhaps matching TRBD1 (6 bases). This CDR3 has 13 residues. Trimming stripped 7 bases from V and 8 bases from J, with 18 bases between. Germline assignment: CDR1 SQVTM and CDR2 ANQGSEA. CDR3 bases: TGCAGCGCTAAACAGGGAACTTGGGATGAGCAGTTCTTC. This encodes CSAKQGTWDEQFF.

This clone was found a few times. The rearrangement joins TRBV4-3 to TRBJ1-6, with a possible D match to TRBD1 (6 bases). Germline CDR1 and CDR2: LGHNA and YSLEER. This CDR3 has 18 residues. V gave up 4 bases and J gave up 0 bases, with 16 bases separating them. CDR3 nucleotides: TGCGCCAGCAGCCTTCTCCGGGACAAGAGCTCCTATAATTCACCCCTCCACTTT. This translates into CASSLLRDKSSYNSPLHF.

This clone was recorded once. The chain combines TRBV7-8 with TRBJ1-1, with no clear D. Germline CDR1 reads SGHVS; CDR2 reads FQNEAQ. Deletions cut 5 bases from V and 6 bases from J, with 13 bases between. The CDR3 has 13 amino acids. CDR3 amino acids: CASSPDGGAEAFF. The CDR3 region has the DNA TGTGCCAGCAGCCCGGACGGCGGGGCTGAAGCTTTCTTT.

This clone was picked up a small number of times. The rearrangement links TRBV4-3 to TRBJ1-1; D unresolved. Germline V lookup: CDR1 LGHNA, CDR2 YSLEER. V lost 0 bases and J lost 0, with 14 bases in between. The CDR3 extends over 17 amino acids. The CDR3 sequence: CASSQDRKNAMNTEAFF. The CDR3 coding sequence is TGCGCCAGCAGCCAAGATAGAAAGAATGCGATGAACACTGAAGCTTTCTTT.

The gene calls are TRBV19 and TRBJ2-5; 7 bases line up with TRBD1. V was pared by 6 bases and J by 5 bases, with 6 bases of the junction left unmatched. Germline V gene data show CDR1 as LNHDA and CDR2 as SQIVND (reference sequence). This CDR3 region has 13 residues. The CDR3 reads CASRMTGTETQYF. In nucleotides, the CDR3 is TGTGCCAGTAGGATGACAGGGACGGAGACCCAGTACTTC.

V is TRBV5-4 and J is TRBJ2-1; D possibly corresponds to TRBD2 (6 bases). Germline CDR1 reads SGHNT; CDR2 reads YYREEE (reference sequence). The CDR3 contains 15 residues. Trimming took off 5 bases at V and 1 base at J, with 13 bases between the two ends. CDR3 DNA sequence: TGTGCCAGCAGACTTCTTGGGAGGTCCTACAATGAGCAGTTCTTC. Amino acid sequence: CASRLLGRSYNEQFF.

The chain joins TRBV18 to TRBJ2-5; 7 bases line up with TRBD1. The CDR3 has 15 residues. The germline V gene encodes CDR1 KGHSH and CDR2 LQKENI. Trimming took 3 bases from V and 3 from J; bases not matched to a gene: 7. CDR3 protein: CASSPSTGREETQYF. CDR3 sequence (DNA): TGTGCCAGCTCACCGTCGACAGGGCGAGAAGAGACCCAGTACTTC.

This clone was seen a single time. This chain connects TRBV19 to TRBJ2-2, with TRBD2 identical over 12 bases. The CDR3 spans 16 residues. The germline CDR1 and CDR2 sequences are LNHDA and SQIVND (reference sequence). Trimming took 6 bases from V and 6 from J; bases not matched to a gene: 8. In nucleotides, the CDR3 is TGTGCCAGTAGCCATAGGGGACTAGCGGGTCCCGGGGAGCTGTTTTTT. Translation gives CASSHRGLAGPGELFF.

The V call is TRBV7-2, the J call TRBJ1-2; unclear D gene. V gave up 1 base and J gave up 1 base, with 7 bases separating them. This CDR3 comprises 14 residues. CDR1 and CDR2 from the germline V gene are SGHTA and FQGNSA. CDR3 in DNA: TGTGCCAGCAGCTTAGGTCCGGGTAACTATGGCTACACCTTC. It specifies CASSLGPGNYGYTF.

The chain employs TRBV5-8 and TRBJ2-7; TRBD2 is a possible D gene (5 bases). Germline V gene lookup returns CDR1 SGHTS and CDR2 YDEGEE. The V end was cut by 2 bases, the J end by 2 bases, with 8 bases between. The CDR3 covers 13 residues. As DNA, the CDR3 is TGTGCCAGCAGCTTTTGGAGGACCTACGAGCAGTACTTC. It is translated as CASSFWRTYEQYF.

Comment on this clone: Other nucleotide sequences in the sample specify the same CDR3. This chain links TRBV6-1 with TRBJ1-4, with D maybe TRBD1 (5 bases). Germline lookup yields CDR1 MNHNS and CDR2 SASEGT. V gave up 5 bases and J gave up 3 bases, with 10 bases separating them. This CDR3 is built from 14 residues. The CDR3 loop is CASSLGGANEKLFF. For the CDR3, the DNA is TGTGCCAGCAGTTTGGGGGGTGCTAATGAAAAACTGTTTTTT.

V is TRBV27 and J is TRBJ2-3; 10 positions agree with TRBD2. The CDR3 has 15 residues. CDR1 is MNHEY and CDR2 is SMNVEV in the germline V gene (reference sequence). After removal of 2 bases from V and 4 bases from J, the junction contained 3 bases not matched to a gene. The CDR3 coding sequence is TGTGCCAGCAGTTTACTAGCGGGAGTGGCAGATACGCAGTATTTT. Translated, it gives CASSLLAGVADTQYF.